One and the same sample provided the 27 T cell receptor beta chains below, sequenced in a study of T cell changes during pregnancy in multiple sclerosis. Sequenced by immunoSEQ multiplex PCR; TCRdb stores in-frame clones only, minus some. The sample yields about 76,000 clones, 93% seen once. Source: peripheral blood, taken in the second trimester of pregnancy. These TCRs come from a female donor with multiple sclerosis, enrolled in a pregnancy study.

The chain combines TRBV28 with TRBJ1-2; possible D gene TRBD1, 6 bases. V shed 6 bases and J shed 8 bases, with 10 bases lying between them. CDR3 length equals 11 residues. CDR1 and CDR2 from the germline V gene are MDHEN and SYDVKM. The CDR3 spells CASRPGVGYTF. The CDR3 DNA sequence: TGTGCCAGCAGACCAGGGGTGGGCTACACCTTC.

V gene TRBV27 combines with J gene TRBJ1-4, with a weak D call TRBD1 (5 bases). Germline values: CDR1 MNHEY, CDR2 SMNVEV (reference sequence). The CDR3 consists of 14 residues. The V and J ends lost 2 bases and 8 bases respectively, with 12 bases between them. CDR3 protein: CASSLMEGSEKLFF. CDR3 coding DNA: TGTGCCAGCAGTTTAATGGAGGGGAGCGAAAAACTGTTTTTT. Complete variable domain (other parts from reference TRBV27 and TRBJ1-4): EAQVTQNPRYLITVTGKKLTVTCSQNMNHEYMSWYRQDPGLGLRQIYYSMNVEVTDKGDVPEGYKVSRKEKRNFPLILESPSPNQTSLYFCASSLMEGSEKLFFGSGTQLSVL.

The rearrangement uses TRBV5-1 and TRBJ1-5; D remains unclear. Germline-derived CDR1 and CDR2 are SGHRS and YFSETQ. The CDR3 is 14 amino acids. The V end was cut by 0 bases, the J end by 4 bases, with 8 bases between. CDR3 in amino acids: CASSLDSRNQPQHF. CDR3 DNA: TGCGCCAGCAGCTTGGACTCCAGGAATCAGCCCCAGCATTTT. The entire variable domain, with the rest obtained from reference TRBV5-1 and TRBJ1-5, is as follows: KAGVTQTPRYLIKTRGQQVTLSCSPISGHRSVSWYQQTPGQGLQFLFEYFSETQRNKGNFPGRFSGRQFSNSRSEMNVSTLELGDSALYLCASSLDSRNQPQHFGDGTRLSIL.

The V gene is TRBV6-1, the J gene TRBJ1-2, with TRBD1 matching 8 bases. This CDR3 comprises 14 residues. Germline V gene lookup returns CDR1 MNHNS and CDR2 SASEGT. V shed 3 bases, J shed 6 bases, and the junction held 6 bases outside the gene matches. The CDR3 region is CASSEPGQGHGYTF. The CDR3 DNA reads TGTGCCAGCAGTGAGCCTGGACAGGGACATGGCTACACCTTC.

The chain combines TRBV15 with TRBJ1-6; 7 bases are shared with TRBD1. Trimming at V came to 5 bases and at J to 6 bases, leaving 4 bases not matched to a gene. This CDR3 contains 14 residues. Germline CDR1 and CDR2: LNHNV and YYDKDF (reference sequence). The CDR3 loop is CATSGRDSNSPLHF. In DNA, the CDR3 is TGTGCCACCAGCGGAAGGGACAGTAATTCACCCCTCCACTTT.

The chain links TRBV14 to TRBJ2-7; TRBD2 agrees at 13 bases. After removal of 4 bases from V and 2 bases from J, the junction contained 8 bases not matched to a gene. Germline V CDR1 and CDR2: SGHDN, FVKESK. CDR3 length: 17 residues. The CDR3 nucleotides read TGTGCCAGCAGCCTCTTCATGACTAGCGGGGGGCCCTACGAGCAGTACTTC. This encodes CASSLFMTSGGPYEQYF.

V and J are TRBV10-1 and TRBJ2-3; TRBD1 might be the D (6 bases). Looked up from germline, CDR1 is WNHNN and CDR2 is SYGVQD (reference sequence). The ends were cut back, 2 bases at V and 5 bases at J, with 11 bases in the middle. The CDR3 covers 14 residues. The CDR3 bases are TGCGCCAGCAGTGAGACAGGGCGTGAAGATACGCAGTATTTT. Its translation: CASSETGREDTQYF.

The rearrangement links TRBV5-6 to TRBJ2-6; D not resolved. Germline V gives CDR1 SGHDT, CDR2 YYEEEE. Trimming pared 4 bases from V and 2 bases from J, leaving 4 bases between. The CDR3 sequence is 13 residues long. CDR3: CASSPTGANVLTF. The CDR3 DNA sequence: TGTGCCAGCAGCCCTACTGGGGCCAACGTCCTGACTTTC. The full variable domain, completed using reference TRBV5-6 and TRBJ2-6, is DAGVTQSPTHLIKTRGQQVTLRCSPKSGHDTVSWYQQALGQGPQFIFQYYEEEERQRGNFPDRFSGHQFPNYSSELNVNALLLGDSALYLCASSPTGANVLTFGAGSRLTVL.

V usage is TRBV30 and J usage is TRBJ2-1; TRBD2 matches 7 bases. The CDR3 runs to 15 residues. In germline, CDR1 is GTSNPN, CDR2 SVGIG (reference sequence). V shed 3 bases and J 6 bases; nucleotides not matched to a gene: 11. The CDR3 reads CAWRALGLVGNEQFF. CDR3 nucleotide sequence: TGTGCCTGGAGGGCCCTAGGACTAGTTGGCAATGAGCAGTTCTTC.

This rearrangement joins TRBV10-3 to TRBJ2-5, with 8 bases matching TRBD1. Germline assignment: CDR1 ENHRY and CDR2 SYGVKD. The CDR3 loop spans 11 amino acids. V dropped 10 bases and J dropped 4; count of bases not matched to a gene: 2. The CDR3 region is CATGTGETQYF. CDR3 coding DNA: TGTGCCACGGGGACAGGAGAGACCCAGTACTTC.

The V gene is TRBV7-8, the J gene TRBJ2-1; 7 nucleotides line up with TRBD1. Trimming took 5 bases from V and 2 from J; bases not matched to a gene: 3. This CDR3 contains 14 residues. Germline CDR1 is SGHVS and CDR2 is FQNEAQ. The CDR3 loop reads CASSPGQTYNEQFF. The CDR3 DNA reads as TGTGCCAGCAGCCCGGGACAGACCTACAATGAGCAGTTCTTC.

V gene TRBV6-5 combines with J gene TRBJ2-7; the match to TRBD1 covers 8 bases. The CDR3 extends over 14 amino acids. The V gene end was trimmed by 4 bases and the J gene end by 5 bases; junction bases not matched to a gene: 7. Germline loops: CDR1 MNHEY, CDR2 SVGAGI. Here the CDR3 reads CASSSGQGIDEQYF. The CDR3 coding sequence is TGTGCCAGCAGTTCCGGACAGGGCATTGACGAGCAGTACTTC.

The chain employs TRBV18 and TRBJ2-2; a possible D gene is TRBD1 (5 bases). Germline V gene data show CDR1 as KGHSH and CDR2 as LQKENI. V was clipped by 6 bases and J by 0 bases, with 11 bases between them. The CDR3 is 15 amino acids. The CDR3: CASSVGRANTGELFF. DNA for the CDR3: TGTGCCAGCTCCGTGGGCAGGGCGAACACCGGGGAGCTGTTTTTT.

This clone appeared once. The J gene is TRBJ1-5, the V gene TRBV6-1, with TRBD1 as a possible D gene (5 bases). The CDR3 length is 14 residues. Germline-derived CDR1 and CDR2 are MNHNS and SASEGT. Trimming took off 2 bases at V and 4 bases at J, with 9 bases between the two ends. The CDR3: CASSETGFNQPQHF. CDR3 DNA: TGTGCCAGCAGTGAAACAGGCTTTAATCAGCCCCAGCATTTT.

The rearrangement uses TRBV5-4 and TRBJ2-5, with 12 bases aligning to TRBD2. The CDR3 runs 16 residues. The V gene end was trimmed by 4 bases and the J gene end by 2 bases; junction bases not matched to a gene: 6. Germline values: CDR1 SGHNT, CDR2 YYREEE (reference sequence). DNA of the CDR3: TGTGCCAGCAGCCCGGGGACTAGCGGGTTACAAGAGACCCAGTACTTC. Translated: CASSPGTSGLQETQYF.

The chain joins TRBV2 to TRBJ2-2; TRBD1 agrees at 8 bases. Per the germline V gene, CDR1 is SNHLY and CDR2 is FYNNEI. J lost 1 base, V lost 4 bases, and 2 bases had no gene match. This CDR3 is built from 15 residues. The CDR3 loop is CASSVDRVNTGELFF. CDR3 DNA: TGTGCCAGCAGTGTGGACAGGGTGAACACCGGGGAGCTGTTTTTT.

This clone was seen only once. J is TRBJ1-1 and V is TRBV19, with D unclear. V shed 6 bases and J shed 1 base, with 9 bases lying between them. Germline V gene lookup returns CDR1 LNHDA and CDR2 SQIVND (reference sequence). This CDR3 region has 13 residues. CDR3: CASSSTANTEAFF. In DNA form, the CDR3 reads TGTGCCAGTAGCTCCACAGCGAACACTGAAGCTTTCTTT. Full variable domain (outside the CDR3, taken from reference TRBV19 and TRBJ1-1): DGGITQSPKYLFRKEGQNVTLSCEQNLNHDAMYWYRQDPGQGLRLIYYSQIVNDFQKGDIAEGYSVSREKKESFPLTVTSAQKNPTAFYLCASSSTANTEAFFGQGTRLTVV.

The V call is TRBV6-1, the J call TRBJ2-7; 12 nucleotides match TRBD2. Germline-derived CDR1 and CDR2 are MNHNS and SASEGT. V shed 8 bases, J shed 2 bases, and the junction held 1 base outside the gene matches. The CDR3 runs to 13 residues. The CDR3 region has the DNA TGTGCCAGCGGACTAGCGGGACCCTACGAGCAGTACTTC. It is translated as CASGLAGPYEQYF.

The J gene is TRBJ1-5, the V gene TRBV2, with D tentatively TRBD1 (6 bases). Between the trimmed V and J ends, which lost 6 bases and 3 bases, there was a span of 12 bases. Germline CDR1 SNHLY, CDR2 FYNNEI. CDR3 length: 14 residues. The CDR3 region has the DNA TGTGCCAGCAGGCCGGGACACCTCAATCAGCCCCAGCATTTT. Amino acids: CASRPGHLNQPQHF.

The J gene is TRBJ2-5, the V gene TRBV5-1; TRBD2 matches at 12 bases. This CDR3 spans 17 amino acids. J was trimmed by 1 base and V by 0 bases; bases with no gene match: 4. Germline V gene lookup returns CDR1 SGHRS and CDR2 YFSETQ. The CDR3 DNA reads TGCGCCAGCAGCTTGGGGCAACTAGCGGGGGGCCAAGAGACCCAGTACTTC. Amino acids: CASSLGQLAGGQETQYF.

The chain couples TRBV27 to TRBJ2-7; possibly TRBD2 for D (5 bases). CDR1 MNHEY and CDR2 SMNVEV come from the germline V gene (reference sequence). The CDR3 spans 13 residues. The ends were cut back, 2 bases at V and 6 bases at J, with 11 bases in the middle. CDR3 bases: TGTGCCAGCAGTTTAGGTTTCGGGGTCGAGCAGTACTTC. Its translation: CASSLGFGVEQYF.

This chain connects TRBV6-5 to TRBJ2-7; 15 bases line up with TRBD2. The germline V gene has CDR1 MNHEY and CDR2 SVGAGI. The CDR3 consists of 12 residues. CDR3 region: CASSGTSGRPMV. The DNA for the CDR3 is TGTGCCAGCAGCGGGACTAGCGGGAGGCCCATGGTC.

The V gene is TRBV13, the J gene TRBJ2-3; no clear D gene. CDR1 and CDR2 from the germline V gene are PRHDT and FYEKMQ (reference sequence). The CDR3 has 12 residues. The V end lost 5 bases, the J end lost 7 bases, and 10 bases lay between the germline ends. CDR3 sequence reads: CASSPLDYTQYF. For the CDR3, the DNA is TGTGCCAGCAGCCCACTCGACTATACGCAGTATTTT.

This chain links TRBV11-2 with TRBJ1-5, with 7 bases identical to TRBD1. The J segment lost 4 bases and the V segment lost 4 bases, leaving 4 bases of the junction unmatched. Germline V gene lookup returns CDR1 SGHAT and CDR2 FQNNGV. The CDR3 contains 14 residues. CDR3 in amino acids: CASSSGQLNQPQHF. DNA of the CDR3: TGTGCCAGCAGCTCGGGACAGTTAAATCAGCCCCAGCATTTT.

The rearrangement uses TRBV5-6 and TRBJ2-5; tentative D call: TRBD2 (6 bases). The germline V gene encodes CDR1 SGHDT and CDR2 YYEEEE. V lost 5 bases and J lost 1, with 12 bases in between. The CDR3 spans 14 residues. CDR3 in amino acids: CASRAAGGQETQYF. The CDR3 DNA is TGTGCCAGCAGGGCTGCCGGGGGCCAAGAGACCCAGTACTTC.

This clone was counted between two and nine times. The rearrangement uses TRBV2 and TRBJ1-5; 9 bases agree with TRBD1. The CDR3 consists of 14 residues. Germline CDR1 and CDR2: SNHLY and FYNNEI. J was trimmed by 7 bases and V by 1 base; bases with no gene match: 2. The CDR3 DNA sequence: TGTGCCAGCAGTGAAGGACAGGGGGGACAGCCCCAGCATTTT. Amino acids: CASSEGQGGQPQHF.

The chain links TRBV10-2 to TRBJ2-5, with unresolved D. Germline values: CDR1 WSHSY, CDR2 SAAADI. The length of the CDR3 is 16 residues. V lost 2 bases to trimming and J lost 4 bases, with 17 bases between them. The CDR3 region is CASSEGIQPSGETQYF. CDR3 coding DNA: TGCGCCAGCAGTGAGGGTATCCAACCCTCGGGAGAGACCCAGTACTTC.